This TCR beta chain was captured in a study of shared clonotypes between healthy human individuals. Study conclusions and caveats: The genetic and exposure-history diversity represented was limited by few donors.

CD45RO-negative, CCR7-selected cells formed the naive CD8 fraction, which excluded terminally differentiated effector memory CD45RA+ cells. As for this clone: What it binds is not known.

It was roughly 200 ng DNA, approximately 30,000 T cell genomes, that sorted-subset replicate PCRs used. Sequencing was performed with immunoSEQ multiplex PCR; in TCRdb, only in-frame clones are kept and a portion is missing. This table has more than 2 million clones, 85% to 95% appearing once. Per germline, CDR1 SGHAT and CDR2 FQNNGV. V gave up 6 bases and J gave up 3 bases, with 12 bases separating them. CDR3 length: 13 amino acids. The chain carries TRBV11-2 and TRBJ2-7; D is perhaps TRBD1 (6 bases). The sequence was obtained from a man younger than 30 in good health. The material sequenced was naive CD8+ T cells sorted from blood. Here the CDR3 reads CASRPTGHYEQYF. The CDR3 DNA follows: TGTGCCAGCAGGCCTACAGGGCACTACGAGCAGTACTTC.